The next 8 T cell receptor beta chains were all read from a single sample in a study of T cells after yellow fever vaccination. TCRdb called the 5' RACE reads again in MiXCR, with one record for every CDR3 protein. This repertoire shows 250,000 to 300,000 distinct CDR3 sequences, roughly 5.6% found once; its top ten account for 2.5% to 4%. Sequenced here: CD4+ T cells sorted from PBMCs, sampled on the day of the yellow fever booster vaccination. Receptor source: a man between 18 and 29 years old who received the YFV17D yellow fever vaccine.

This clonotype was recorded at least ten times. The chain is built from TRBV27 and TRBJ2-3; no reliable D call. This CDR3 is 14 amino acids long. V lost 2 bases and J 0 bases, leaving 6 bases between the germline ends. Germline assignment: CDR1 MNHEY and CDR2 SMNVEV (reference sequence). The CDR3 nucleotides are TGTGCCAGCAGTTTAATGGCTAGCACAGATACGCAGTATTTT. Its translation is CASSLMASTDTQYF.

The genes are TRBV7-2 and TRBJ1-6, with 11 bases matching TRBD1. The trim removed 5 bases at V and 7 bases at J, leaving 7 bases unmatched. The CDR3 covers 16 residues. Germline lookup yields CDR1 SGHTA and CDR2 FQGNSA. CDR3 DNA: TGTGCCAGCAGCAAGGGACAGGGGGGCTTGAATTCACCCCTCCACTTT. This gives the protein CASSKGQGGLNSPLHF.

This clonotype was detected only a few times. The chain is built from TRBV20-1 and TRBJ1-6; D ambiguous. Germline V gene lookup returns CDR1 DFQATT and CDR2 SNEGSKA (reference sequence). V was clipped by 6 bases and J by 8 bases, with 14 bases between them. There are 13 residues in the CDR3. CDR3 sequence reads: CSALGTSDSPLHF. For the CDR3, the DNA is TGCAGTGCCCTGGGAACATCGGATTCACCCCTCCACTTT.

Ten or more counts support this clonotype. This sequence joins TRBV24-1 and TRBJ2-3, with TRBD1 identical over 10 bases. Germline lookup yields CDR1 KGHDR and CDR2 SFDVKD. The CDR3 length is 15 residues. Losses at the gene ends were 5 bases for V and 3 bases for J; bases not matched to a gene: 4. In DNA form, the CDR3 reads TGTGCCACCAGTGCCCCGGACAGGGGGACAGATACGCAGTATTTT. This encodes CATSAPDRGTDTQYF.

This clonotype was recorded at least ten times. V gene TRBV18 combines with J gene TRBJ2-7; TRBD2 matches at 7 bases. After removal of 3 bases from V and 3 bases from J, the junction contained 5 bases not matched to a gene. Germline loops: CDR1 KGHSH, CDR2 LQKENI. The CDR3 has 14 amino acids. The CDR3 DNA reads as TGTGCCAGCTCACCTCCGGGGGGTGTCTACGAGCAGTACGTC. This gives the protein CASSPPGGVYEQYV.

This clonotype occurred many times. The chain's CDR3 is CASSYMQANTEAFF. The CDR3 DNA reads as TGTGCCAGCAGTTACATGCAGGCCAACACTGAAGCTTTCTTT. The chain recombines TRBV12-3 or TRBV12-4 with TRBJ1-1; the D is unclear. Trimming took 4 bases from V and 2 from J, leaving 11 bases between them. This CDR3 has 14 amino acids.

This clonotype showed up just a few times. The chain links TRBV5-1 to TRBJ1-2; no clear D. CDR3 length: 15 residues. The V end lost 0 bases, the J end lost 4 bases, and 13 bases lay between the germline ends. In germline, CDR1 is SGHRS, CDR2 YFSETQ. The CDR3 DNA sequence: TGCGCCAGCAGCTTGGCCCTGGGTATTTTCTATGGCTACACCTTC. This gives the protein CASSLALGIFYGYTF.

A few counts support this clonotype. This chain connects TRBV4-3 to TRBJ1-5; D ambiguous. Germline V gene lookup returns CDR1 LGHNA and CDR2 YSLEER. CDR3 length equals 17 residues. V lost 0 bases and J lost 0, with 12 bases in between. CDR3 sequence (DNA): TGCGCCAGCAGCCAAGATCGTACCGTGGATAGCAATCAGCCCCAGCATTTT. Protein sequence: CASSQDRTVDSNQPQHF.